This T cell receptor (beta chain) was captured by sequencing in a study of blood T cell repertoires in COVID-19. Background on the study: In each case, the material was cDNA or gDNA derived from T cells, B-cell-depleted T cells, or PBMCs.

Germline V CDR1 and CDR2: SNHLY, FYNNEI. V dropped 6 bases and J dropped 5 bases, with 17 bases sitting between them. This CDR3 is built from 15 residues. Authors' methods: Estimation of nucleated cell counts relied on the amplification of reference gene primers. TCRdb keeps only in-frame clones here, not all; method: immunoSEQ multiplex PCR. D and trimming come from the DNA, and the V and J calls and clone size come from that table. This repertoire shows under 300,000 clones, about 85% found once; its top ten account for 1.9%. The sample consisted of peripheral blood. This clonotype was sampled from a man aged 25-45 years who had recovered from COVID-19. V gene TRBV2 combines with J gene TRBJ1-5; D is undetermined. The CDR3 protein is CASRRERSFDQPQHF. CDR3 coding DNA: TGTGCCAGCAGGAGGGAGAGGAGTTTCGATCAGCCCCAGCATTTT.